Listed below are T cell receptor beta chains from one sample, sequenced in a study of T cells in tuberculosis. The data were produced by immunoSEQ multiplex PCR, yet TCRdb's version contains in-frame clones alone and is incomplete. Of around 33,000 clones listed, 70% to 90% were seen once; the top ten hold almost 5.5%. The material was PBMCs, obtained at tuberculosis diagnosis. The receptors here all came from an adult with tuberculosis. Each CDR3 is given with its conserved first and last residue.

>TRBJ2-1|TRBV6-5
CASGGLAGNNEQFF
>TRBJ2-1|TRBV10-2
CASSEPRNNREQFF
>TRBJ2-2|TRBV27
CATQTGWNTGELFF
>TRBJ1-1|TRBV27
CASTPPGGNTEAFF
>TRBJ1-2|TRBV19
CDGAGTSAGYTF
>TRBJ2-3|TRBV28
CASSPLGQGSTDTQYF
>TRBJ2-5|TRBV27
CATGFRGAQETQYF
>TRBJ2-7|TRBV6-6
CASSSPRERQPYEQYF
>TRBJ2-1|TRBV15
CATSRVGREGRNEQFF
>TRBJ1-2|TRBV25-1
CASSDASGLNGYTF
>TRBJ2-5|TRBV13
CASSPGVSGRETQYF
>TRBJ1-2|TRBV7-9
CASSDPGQNYGYTF
>TRBJ2-7|TRBV28
CASSGALREQYF
>TRBJ1-2|TRBV4-3
CASSQDRAGSGRYTF
>TRBJ1-1|TRBV11-3
CASSPGLQDTEAFF
>TRBJ2-1|TRBV11-3
CASSSLTSGDEQFF
>TRBJ1-1|TRBV25-1
CASRDNWGRTEAFF
>TRBJ1-1|TRBV2
CASTQGYTEAFF
>TRBJ2-2|TRBV9
CASSPEAGGNTGELFF
>TRBJ2-1|TRBV10-2
CASGGGSANEQFF